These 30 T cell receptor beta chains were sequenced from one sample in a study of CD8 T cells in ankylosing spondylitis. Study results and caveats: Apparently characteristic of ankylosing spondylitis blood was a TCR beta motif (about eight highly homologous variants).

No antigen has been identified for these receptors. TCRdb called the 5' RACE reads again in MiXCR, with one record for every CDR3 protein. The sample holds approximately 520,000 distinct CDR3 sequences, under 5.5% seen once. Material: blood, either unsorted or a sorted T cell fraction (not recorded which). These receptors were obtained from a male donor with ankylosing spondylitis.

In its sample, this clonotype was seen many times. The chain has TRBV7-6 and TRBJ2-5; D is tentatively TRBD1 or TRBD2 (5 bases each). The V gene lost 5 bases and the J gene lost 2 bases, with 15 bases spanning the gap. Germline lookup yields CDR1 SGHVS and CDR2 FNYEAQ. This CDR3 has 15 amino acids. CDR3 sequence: CASSGRDRRQETQYF. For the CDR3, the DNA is TGTGCCAGCAGCGGCCGGGACCGCAGGCAAGAGACCCAGTACTTC.

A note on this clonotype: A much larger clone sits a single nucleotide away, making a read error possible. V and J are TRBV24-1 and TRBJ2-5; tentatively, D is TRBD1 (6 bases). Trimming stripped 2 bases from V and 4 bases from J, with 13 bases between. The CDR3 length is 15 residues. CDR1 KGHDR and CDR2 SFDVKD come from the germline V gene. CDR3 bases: TGTGCCACCAGTGATTCCTTGACAGGCGGAGAGACCCAGTACTTC. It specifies CATSDSLTGGETQYF.

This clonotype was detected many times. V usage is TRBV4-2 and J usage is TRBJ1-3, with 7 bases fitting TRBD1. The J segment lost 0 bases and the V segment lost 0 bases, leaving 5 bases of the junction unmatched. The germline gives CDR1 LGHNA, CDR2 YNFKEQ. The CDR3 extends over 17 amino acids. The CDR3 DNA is TGTGCCAGCAGCCAAGATAGATCAGGGGGCTCTGGAAACACCATATATTTT. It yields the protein CASSQDRSGGSGNTIYF.

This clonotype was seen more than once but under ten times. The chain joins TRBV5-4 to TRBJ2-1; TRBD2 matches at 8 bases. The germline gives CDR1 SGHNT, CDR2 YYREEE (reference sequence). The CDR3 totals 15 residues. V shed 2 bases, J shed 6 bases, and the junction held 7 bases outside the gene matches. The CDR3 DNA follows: TGTGCCAGCAGCTTCCGGCGGGGGGAACGCAATGAGCAGTTCTTC. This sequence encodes CASSFRRGERNEQFF.

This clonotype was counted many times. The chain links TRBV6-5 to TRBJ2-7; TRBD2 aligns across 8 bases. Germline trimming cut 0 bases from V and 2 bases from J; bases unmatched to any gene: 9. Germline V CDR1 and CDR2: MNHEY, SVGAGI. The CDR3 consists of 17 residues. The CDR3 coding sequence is TGTGCCAGCAGTTACTCTTACCCGGGACTAGAAGCCTACGAGCAGTACTTC. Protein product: CASSYSYPGLEAYEQYF.

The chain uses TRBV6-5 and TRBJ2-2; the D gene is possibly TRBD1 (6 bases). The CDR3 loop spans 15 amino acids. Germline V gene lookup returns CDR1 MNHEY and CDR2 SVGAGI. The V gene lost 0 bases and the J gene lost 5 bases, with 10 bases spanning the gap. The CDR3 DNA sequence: TGTGCCAGCAGTTACTCGACCAGGGGAACCGGGGAGCTGTTTTTT. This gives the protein CASSYSTRGTGELFF.

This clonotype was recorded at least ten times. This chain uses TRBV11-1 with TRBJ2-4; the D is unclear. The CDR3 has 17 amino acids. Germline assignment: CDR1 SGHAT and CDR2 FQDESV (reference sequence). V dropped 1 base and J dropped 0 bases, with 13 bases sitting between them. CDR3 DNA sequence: TGTGCCAGCAGCTTAGTTGAGACCGTTAAAGCCAAAAACATTCAGTACTTC. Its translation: CASSLVETVKAKNIQYF. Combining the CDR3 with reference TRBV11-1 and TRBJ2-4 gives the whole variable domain EAEVAQSPRYKITEKSQAVAFWCDPISGHATLYWYRQILGQGPELLVQFQDESVVDDSQLPKDRFSAERLKGVDSTLKIQPAELGDSAMYLCASSLVETVKAKNIQYFGAGTRLSVL.

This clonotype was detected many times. CDR3 in DNA: TGCAGCGTTGAAGGGGCCAGGACCAAAAACATTCAGTACTTC. Translation: CSVEGARTKNIQYF. The chain employs TRBV29-1 and TRBJ2-4, with D hard to call. The CDR3 length is 14 residues. Trimming stripped 1 base from V and 2 bases from J, with 9 bases between. Germline CDR1 reads SQVTM; CDR2 reads ANQGSEA.

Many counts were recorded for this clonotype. The CDR3 loop is CSASASGRYGYTF. The CDR3 DNA reads TGCAGTGCTAGCGCGTCGGGGAGGTATGGCTACACCTTC. This rearrangement joins TRBV20-1 to TRBJ1-2; D is unclear. The CDR3 length is 13 residues. V shed 3 bases and J shed 5 bases, with 13 bases lying between them. The germline gives CDR1 DFQATT, CDR2 SNEGSKA (reference sequence).

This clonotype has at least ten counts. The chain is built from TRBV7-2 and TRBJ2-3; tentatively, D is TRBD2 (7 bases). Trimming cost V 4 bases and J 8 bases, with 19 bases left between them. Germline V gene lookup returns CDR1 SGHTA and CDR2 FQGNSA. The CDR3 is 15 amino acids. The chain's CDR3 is CASSSRGGAGVTQYF. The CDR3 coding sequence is TGTGCCAGCAGCTCAAGGGGGGGCGCCGGGGTTACGCAGTATTTT.

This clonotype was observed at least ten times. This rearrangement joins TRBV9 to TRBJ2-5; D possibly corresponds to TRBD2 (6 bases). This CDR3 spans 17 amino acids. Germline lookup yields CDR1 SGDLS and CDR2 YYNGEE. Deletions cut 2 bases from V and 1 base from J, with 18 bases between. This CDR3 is CASSVSYRAGSQETQYF. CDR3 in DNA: TGTGCCAGCAGCGTGTCTTATAGGGCGGGGTCCCAAGAGACCCAGTACTTC.

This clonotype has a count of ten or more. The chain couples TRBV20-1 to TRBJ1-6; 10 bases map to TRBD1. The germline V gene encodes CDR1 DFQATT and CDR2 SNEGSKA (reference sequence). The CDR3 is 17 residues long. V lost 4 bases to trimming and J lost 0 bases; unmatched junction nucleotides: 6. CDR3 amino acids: CSATRQGARSYNSPLHF. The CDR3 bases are TGCAGTGCTACGAGACAGGGGGCTCGCTCCTATAATTCACCCCTCCACTTT.

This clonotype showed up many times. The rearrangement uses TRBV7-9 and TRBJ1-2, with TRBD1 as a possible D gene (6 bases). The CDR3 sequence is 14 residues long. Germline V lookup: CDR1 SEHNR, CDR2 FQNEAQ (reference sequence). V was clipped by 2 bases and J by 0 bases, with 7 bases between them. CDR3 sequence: CASSLRGANYGYTF. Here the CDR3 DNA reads TGTGCCAGCAGCTTAAGGGGGGCTAACTATGGCTACACCTTC.

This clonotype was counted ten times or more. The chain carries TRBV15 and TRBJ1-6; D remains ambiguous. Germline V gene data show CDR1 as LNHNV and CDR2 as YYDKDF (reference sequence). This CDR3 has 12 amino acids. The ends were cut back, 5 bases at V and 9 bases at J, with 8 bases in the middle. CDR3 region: CATSPLSSPLHF. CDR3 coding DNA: TGTGCCACCAGCCCCTTGAGTTCACCCCTCCACTTT.

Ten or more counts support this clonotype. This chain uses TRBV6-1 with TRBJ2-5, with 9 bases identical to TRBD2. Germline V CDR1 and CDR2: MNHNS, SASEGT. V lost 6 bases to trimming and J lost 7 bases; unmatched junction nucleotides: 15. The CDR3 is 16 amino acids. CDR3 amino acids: CASSPSSGEVRLTQYF. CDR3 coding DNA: TGTGCCAGCAGCCCCTCTAGCGGGGAGGTTCGTCTGACCCAGTACTTC.

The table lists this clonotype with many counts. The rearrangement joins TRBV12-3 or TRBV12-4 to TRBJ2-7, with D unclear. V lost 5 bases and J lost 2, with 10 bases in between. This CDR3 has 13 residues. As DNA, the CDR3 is TGTGCCAGCAGTCTGATTGTGGCCTACGAGCAGTACTTC. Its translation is CASSLIVAYEQYF.

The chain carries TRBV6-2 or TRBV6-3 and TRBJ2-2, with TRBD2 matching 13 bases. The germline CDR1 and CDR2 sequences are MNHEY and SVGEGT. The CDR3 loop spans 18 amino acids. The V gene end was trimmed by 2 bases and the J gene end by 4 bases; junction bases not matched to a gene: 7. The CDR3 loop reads CASSYLGLAGVGTGELFF. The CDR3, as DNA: TGTGCCAGCAGTTACCTAGGACTAGCGGGAGTTGGCACCGGGGAGCTGTTTTTT.

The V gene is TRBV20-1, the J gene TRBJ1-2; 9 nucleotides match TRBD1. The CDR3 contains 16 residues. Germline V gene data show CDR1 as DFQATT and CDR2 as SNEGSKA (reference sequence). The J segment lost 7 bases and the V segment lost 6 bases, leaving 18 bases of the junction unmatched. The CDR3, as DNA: TGCAGTGCCCCGGGACAGGGTAATATCCGTCGACTTGGCTACACCTTC. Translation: CSAPGQGNIRRLGYTF.

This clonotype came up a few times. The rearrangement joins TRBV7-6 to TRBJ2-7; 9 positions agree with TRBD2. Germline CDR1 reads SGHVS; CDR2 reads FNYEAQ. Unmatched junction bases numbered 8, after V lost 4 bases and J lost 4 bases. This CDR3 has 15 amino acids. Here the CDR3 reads CASSSERGVQYEQYF. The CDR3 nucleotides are TGTGCCAGCAGCTCCGAGCGGGGGGTACAATACGAGCAGTACTTC.

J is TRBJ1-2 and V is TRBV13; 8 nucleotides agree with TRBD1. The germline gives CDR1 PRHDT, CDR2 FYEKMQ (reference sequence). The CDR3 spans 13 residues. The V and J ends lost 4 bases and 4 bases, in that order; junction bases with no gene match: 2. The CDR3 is CASSSDRVYGYTF. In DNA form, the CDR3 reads TGTGCCAGCAGCTCGGACAGGGTCTATGGCTACACCTTC.

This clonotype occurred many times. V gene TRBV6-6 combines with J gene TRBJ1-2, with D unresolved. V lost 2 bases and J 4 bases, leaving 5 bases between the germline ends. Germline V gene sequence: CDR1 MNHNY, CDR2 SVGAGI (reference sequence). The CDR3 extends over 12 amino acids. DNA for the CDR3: TGTGCCAGCAGTTACAGGGTCTATGGCTACACCTTC. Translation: CASSYRVYGYTF.

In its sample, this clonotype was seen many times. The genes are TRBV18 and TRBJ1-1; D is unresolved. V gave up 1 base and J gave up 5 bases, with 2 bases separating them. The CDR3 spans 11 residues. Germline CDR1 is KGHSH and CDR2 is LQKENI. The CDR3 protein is CASSPQTEAFF. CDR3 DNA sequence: TGTGCCAGCTCACCACAAACTGAAGCTTTCTTT.

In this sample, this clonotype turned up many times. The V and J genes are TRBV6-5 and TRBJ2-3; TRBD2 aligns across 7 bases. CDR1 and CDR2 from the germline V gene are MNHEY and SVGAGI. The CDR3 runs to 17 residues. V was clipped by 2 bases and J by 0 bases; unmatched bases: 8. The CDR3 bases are TGTGCCAGCAGTTACAATACCGGGACTACAAGCACAGATACGCAGTATTTT. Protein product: CASSYNTGTTSTDTQYF.

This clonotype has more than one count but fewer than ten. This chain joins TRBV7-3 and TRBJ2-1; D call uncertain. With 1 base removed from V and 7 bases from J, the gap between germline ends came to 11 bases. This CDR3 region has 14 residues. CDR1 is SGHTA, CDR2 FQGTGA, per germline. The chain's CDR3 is CASSLMPVGNEQFF. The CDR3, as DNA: TGTGCCAGCAGCTTAATGCCGGTGGGGAATGAGCAGTTCTTC.

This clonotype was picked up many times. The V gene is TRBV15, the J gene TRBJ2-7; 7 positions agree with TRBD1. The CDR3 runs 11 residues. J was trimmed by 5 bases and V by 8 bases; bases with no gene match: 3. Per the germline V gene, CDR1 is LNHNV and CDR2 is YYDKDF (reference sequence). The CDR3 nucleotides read TGTGCCACCCAGGGGGAGAACGAGCAGTACTTC. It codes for CATQGENEQYF. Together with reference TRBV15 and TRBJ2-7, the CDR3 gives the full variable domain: DAMVIQNPRYQVTQFGKPVTLSCSQTLNHNVMYWYQQKSSQAPKLLFHYYDKDFNNEADTPDNFQSRRPNTSFCFLDIRSPGLGDTAMYLCATQGENEQYFGPGTRLTVT.

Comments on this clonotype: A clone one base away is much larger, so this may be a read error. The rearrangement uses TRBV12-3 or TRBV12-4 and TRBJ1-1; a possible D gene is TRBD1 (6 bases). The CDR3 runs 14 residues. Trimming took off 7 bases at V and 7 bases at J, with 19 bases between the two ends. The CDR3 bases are TGTGCCAGCAACTGGGGACGGGGGGCGGGTGAAGCTTTCTTT. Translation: CASNWGRGAGEAFF.

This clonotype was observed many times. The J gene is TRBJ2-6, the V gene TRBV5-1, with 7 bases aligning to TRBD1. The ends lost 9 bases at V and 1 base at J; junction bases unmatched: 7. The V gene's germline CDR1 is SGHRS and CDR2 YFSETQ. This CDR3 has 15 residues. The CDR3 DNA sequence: TGCGCCACCCAAGGGGGCTTTTCTGGGGCCAACGTCCTGACTTTC. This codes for CATQGGFSGANVLTF.

Written as DNA, the CDR3 is TGCGCCAGCAGCCAGCTAGGGACTAGCGGGGGGGCCAATTCGTATCTGTTCTTC. This gives the protein CASSQLGTSGGANSYLFF. This chain links TRBV4-1 with TRBJ2-1, with 16 positions matching TRBD2. V shed 3 bases, J shed 15 bases, and the junction held 17 bases outside the gene matches. This CDR3 contains 18 residues. From germline, CDR1 is MGHRA and CDR2 YSYEKL.

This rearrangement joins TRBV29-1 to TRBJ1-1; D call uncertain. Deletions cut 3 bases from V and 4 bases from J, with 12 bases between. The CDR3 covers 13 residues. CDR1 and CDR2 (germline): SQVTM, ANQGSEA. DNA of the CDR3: TGCAGCGTTGAGAGATGGGGAGGCACTGAAGCTTTCTTT. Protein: CSVERWGGTEAFF.

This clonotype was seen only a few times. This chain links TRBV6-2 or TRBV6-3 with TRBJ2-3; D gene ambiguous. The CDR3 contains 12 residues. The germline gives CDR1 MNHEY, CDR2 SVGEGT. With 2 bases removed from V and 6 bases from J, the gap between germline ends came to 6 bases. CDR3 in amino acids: CASSYLQDTQYF. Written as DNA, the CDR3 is TGTGCCAGCAGTTACCTCCAGGATACGCAGTATTTT.